This TCR beta chain was profiled in a study of blood T cell repertoires in COVID-19. The wider study: Sample material is recorded as cDNA or gDNA derived from T cells, B-cell-depleted T cells, or PBMCs.

Per the study methods: Amplification of reference gene primers provided the estimated nucleated cell counts. Only in-frame clones appear in the TCRdb table, and some are missing; sequencing was by immunoSEQ multiplex PCR. That table supplies the V and J calls and clone size; D and trimming were determined from the DNA. There are under 200,000 clones in the sample; around 82% occur only once, and about 11% lies in the top ten. This CDR3 spans 15 amino acids. Germline V gene sequence: CDR1 SEHNR, CDR2 FQNEAQ (reference sequence). The J segment lost 8 bases and the V segment lost 6 bases, leaving 8 bases of the junction unmatched.

The material sequenced was peripheral blood. This rearrangement joins TRBV7-9 to TRBJ2-3, with TRBD2 identical over 13 bases. The receptor was derived from an older man with active or convalescent COVID-19. The CDR3 DNA follows: TGTGCCAGCAGACCCGGACTAGCGGGAGTTTCTACGCAGTATTTT. It encodes CASRPGLAGVSTQYF.